This T cell receptor (beta chain) was retrieved from a study of breast tumors, draining lymph nodes, adjacent tissues. Whole-study results and caveats: Tumor repertoires ranked between lymph nodes and nontumor tissue in diversity, with V and J gene preferences. Tumor T cell lymph node origin was a supported hypothesis, not proven. Luminal-like breast cancer showed significantly higher tumor–nontumor repertoire similarity than basal-like.

TCRdb processed the multiplex PCR reads anew with MiXCR; each CDR3 protein has one entry. Counted here are approximately 230,000 distinct CDR3 sequences, nearly 35% occurring once; the ten biggest clones make up under 4.5%. Axillary draining lymph nodes of breast cancer patients supplied the node samples. This CDR3 has 17 residues. Germline V gene sequence: CDR1 SGHTA, CDR2 FQGNSA. Only a few counts were recorded for this clonotype. Its antigen remains unknown. This may come from a read error, since a much larger clone is one base off. The material sequenced was axillary lymph node tissue. This sequence originates from a female donor with breast cancer. Some clones in this sample may be carry-over from other donors' samples. The chain employs TRBV7-2 and TRBJ2-6, with a tentative D call TRBD2 (7 bases). In nucleotides, the CDR3 is TGTGCCAGCAGCTGGCGGGGGCCGGGCTCTGGGGCCAACCTCCTGACTTTC. Translated: CASSWRGPGSGANLLTF.